In its sample, the clone carrying this T cell receptor (beta chain) was seen many times. Its specificity is not known. These data are taken from a study of spatial heterogeneity in lung cancer. On the study more broadly: Unique TCR and UMI combinations averaged more than ten appearances each in raw reads. The study, taken as a whole, reports: The number of expanded tumor alpha and beta chains correlated with mutation number.

Stated time point: sample taken at primary tumor resection. No cell sorting; template was whole RNA from tumor, lung tissue or PBMC. The CDR3 extends over 15 amino acids. The junction had 12 bases not matched to a gene; V was cut back by 5 bases and J by 15 bases. CDR1 MGHRA and CDR2 YSYEKL come from the germline V gene. From the 5' RACE reads, TCRdb called clonotypes with MiXCR, one entry per CDR3 protein. This table holds over 10,000 distinct CDR3 sequences, over 3% found once. V is TRBV4-1 and J is TRBJ2-1; 14 bases map to TRBD2. The source of this sequence is a male donor with early-stage non-small cell lung cancer. Sequenced here: lung tumor tissue, sampled at surgery. The CDR3 loop is CASSETSGRVWRVFF. The CDR3 nucleotides read TGCGCCAGCAGCGAGACTAGCGGGAGGGTCTGGAGAGTGTTCTTC.